The clone carrying this T cell receptor beta chain has only a few counts. A much bigger clone sits one base away, suggesting this may be a read error. This specimen comes from a study of regulatory T cells in long-lasting Graves disease. Time point specified: persistent/refractory GD, antithyroid drugs over 5 years with positive TRAb. PBMCs provided the RNA from which the TCR library was made. Relying on iRepertoire HTBI primers and Arm-PCR of CDR3 regions, the team built TCR beta libraries. TCRdb reprocessed the multiplex PCR reads with MiXCR, giving one entry per CDR3 protein. The repertoire holds a few hundred thousand distinct CDR3 sequences, roughly a quarter seen once, with about a quarter in the top ten. The CDR3 runs to 13 residues. Looked up from germline, CDR1 is MDHEN and CDR2 is SYDVKM. Trimming removed 4 bases at V and 7 bases at J, with 13 bases between.

The gene calls are TRBV28 and TRBJ1-2; a weak D match, TRBD1 (5 bases). The clonotype originates from a female donor with Graves disease. Sequencing was performed on peripheral blood mononuclear cells (PBMCs), taken when the disease was refractory, from a patient treated with antithyroid drugs. CDR3 DNA: TGTGCCAGCAGTTGGGACGGGGGGAGTGGCTACACCTTC. Its translation is CASSWDGGSGYTF.